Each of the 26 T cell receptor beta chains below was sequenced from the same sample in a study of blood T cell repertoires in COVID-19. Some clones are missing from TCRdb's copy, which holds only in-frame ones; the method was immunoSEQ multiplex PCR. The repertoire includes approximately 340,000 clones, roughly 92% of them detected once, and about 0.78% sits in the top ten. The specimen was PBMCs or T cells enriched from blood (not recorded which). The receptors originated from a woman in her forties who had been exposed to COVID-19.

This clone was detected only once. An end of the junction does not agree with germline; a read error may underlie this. CDR3 bases: TGTGCCAGTAGTGTAGAAACAGGGCGACTTAATGAAAAACTGTTTTTT. Its translation: CASSVETGRLNEKLFF. The rearrangement uses TRBV19 and TRBJ1-4; perhaps TRBD1 as D (6 bases). Germline CDR1 LNHDA, CDR2 SQIVND (reference sequence). The CDR3 contains 16 residues. Full variable domain (outside the CDR3, taken from reference TRBV19 and TRBJ1-4): DGGITQSPKYLFRKEGQNVTLSCEQNLNHDAMYWYRQDPGQGLRLIYYSQIVNDFQKGDIAEGYSVSREKKESFPLTVTSAQKNPTAFYLCASSVETGRLNEKLFFGSGTQLSVL.

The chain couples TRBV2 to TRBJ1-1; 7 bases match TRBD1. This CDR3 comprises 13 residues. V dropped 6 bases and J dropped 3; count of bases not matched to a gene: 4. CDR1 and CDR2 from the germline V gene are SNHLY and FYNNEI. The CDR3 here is CASSDTGDTEAFF. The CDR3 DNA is TGTGCCAGCAGCGATACAGGGGACACTGAAGCTTTCTTT.

CDR3 bases: TGTGCCAGCAGCCAGGGTTCTTCGATTAGCGGGGGGCAAGAGACCCAGTACTTC. Encoded protein: CASSQGSSISGGQETQYF. This chain uses TRBV4-2 with TRBJ2-5, with TRBD2 matching over 10 bases. Germline CDR1 LGHNA, CDR2 YNFKEQ. J gave up 2 bases and V 3 bases, and 12 bases lay outside the gene matches. This CDR3 comprises 18 residues.

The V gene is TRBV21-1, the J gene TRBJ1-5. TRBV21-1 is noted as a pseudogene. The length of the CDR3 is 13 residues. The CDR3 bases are TGTGCCAGCAGCAAAGATGTGAGTCAGCCCCAGCATTTT. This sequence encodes CASSKDVSQPQHF.

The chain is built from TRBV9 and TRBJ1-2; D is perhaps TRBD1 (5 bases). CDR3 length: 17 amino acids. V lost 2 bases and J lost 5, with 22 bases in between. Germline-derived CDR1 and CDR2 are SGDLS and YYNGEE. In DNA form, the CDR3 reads TGTGCCAGCAGCGTTAGTACAGGTTTCTCTCCGATGTATGGCTACACCTTC. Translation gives CASSVSTGFSPMYGYTF.

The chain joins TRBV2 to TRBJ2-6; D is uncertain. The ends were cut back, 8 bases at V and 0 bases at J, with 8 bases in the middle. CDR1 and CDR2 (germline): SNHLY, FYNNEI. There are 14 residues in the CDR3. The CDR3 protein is CASLDNSGANVLTF. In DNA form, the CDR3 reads TGTGCCAGCTTAGACAACTCTGGGGCCAACGTCCTGACTTTC. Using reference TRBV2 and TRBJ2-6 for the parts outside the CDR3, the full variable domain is EPEVTQTPSHQVTQMGQEVILRCVPISNHLYFYWYRQILGQKVEFLVSFYNNEISEKSEIFDDQFSVERPDGSNFTLKIRSTKLEDSAMYFCASLDNSGANVLTFGAGSRLTVL.

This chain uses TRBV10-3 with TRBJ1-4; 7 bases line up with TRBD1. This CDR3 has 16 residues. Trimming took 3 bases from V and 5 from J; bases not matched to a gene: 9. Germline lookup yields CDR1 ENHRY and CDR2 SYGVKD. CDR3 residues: CAISEYAGTENEKLFF. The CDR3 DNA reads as TGTGCCATCAGTGAATATGCGGGGACAGAAAATGAAAAACTGTTTTTT.

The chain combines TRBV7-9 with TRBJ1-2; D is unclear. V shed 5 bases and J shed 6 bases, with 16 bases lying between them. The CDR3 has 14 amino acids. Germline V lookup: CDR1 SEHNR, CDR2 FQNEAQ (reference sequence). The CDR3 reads CASSRDQVLNGYTF. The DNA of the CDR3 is TGTGCCAGCAGCCGAGACCAGGTCCTGAATGGCTACACCTTC.

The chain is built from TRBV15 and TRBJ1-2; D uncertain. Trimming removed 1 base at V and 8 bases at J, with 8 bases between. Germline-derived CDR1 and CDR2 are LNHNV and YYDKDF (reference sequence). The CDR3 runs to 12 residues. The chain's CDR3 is CATSRAGVGYTF. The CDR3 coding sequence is TGTGCCACCAGCAGAGCCGGGGTCGGCTACACCTTC.

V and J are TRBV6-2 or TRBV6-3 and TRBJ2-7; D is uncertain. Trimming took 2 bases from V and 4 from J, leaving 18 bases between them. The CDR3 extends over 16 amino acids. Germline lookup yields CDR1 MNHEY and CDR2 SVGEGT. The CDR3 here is CASSYGSRKKQYEQYF. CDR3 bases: TGTGCCAGCAGTTACGGCTCTAGAAAGAAACAATACGAGCAGTACTTC.

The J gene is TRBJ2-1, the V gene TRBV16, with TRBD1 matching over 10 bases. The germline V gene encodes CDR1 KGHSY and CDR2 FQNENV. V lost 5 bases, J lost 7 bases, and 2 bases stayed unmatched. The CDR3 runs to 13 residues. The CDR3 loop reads CASSVDRGNEQFF. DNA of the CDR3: TGTGCCAGCAGCGTGGACAGGGGGAATGAGCAGTTCTTC.

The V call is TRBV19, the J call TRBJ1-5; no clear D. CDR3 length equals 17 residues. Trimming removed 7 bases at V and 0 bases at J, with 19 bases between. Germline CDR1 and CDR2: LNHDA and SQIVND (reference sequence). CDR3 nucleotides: TGTGCCAGTACTTCCATGTGGACTCCAGTTAGCAATCAGCCCCAGCATTTT. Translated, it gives CASTSMWTPVSNQPQHF.

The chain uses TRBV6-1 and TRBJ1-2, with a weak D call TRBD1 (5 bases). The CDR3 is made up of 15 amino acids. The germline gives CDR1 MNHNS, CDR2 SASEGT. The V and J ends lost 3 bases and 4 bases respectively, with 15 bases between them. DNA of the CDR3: TGTGCCAGCAGTGAGGGGCGGACACAAACCTATGGCTACACCTTC. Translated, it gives CASSEGRTQTYGYTF.

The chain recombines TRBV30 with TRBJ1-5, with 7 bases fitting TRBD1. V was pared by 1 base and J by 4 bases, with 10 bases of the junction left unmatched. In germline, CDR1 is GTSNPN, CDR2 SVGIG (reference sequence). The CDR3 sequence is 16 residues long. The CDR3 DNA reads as TGTGCCTGGAGTGCACCACCAGGGGGACAGAATCAGCCCCAGCATTTT. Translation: CAWSAPPGGQNQPQHF.

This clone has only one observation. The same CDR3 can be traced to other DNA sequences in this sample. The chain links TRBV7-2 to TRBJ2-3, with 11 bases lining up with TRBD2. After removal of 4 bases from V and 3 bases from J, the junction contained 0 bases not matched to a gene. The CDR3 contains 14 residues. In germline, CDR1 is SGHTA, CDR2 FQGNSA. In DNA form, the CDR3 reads TGTGCCAGCAGCTCTAGCGGGGGGACAGATACGCAGTATTTT. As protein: CASSSSGGTDTQYF.

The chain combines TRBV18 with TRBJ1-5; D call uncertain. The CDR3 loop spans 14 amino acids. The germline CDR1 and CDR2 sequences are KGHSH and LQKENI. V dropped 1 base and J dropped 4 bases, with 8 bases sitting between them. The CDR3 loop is CASSPRYENQPQHF. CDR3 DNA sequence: TGTGCCAGCTCACCACGTTACGAGAATCAGCCCCAGCATTTT.

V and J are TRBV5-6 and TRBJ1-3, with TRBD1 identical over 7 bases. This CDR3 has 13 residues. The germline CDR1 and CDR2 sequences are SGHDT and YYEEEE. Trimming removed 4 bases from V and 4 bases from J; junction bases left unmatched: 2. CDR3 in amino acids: CASSTGQGNTIYF. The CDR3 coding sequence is TGTGCCAGCAGCACGGGACAGGGAAACACCATATATTTT. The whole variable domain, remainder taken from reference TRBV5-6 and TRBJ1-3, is DAGVTQSPTHLIKTRGQQVTLRCSPKSGHDTVSWYQQALGQGPQFIFQYYEEEERQRGNFPDRFSGHQFPNYSSELNVNALLLGDSALYLCASSTGQGNTIYFGEGSWLTVV.

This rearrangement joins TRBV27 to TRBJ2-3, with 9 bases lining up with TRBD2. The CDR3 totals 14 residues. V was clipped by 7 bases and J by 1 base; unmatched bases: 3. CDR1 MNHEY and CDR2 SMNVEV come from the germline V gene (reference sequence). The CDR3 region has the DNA TGTGCCAGCAAGAAGCGGGGGGGCACAGATACGCAGTATTTT. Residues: CASKKRGGTDTQYF.

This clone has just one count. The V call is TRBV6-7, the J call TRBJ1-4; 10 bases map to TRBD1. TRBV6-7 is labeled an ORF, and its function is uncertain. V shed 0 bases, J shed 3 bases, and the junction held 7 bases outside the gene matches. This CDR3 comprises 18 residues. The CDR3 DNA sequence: TGTGCCAGCAGTTACTCGATCGGGACAGGGGTAGCTAATGAAAAACTGTTTTTT. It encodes CASSYSIGTGVANEKLFF.

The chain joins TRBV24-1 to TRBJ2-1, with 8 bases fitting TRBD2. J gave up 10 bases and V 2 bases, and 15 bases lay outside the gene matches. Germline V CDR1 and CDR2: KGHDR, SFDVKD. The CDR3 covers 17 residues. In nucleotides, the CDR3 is TGTGCCACCAGTGATTCTTATACTAGCGGAGCCCCTCTGGAGCAGTTCTTC. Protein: CATSDSYTSGAPLEQFF.

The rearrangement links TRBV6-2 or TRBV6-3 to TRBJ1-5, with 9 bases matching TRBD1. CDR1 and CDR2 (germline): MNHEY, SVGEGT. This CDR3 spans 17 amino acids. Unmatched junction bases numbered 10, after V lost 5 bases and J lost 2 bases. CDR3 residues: CASSVPGQGVGNQPQHF. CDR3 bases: TGTGCCAGCAGTGTCCCGGGACAGGGAGTGGGCAATCAGCCCCAGCATTTT.

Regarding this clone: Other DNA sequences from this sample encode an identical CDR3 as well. DNA of the CDR3: TGTGCCAGCTCACCAGGGCTGAACTATGGCTACACCTTC. Encoded protein: CASSPGLNYGYTF. The J gene is TRBJ1-2, the V gene TRBV18; D gene ambiguous. The length of the CDR3 is 13 residues. CDR1 KGHSH and CDR2 LQKENI come from the germline V gene. Trimming removed 2 bases from V and 2 bases from J, with 6 bases in between.

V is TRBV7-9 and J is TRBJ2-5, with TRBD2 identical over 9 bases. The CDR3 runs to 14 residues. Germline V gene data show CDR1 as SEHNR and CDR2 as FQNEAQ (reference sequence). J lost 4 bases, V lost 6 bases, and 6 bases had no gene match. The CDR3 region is CASRRLAVRETQYF. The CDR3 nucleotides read TGTGCCAGCAGGAGACTAGCGGTCCGAGAGACCCAGTACTTC.

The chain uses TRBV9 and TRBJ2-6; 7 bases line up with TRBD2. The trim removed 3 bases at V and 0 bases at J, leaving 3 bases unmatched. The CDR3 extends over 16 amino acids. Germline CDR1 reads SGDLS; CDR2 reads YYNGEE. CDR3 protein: CASSGGLYSGANVLTF. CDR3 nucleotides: TGTGCCAGCAGCGGGGGACTATACTCTGGGGCCAACGTCCTGACTTTC.

The CDR3 loop reads CASSYPGTPNYGYTF. The CDR3 region has the DNA TGTGCCAGCAGCTATCCGGGAACACCTAACTATGGCTACACCTTC. The V call is TRBV6-2 or TRBV6-3, the J call TRBJ1-2; D unresolved. CDR1 MNHEY and CDR2 SVGEGT come from the germline V gene. Trimming cost V 6 bases and J 0 bases, with 14 bases left between them. There are 15 residues in the CDR3.

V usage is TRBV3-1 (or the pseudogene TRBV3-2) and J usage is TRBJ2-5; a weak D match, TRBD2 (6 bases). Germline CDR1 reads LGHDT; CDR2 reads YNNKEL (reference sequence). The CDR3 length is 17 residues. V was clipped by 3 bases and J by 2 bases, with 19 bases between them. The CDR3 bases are TGTGCCAGCAGCCACCTAAATAAGGGACTTCCACAAGAGACCCAGTACTTC. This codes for CASSHLNKGLPQETQYF.